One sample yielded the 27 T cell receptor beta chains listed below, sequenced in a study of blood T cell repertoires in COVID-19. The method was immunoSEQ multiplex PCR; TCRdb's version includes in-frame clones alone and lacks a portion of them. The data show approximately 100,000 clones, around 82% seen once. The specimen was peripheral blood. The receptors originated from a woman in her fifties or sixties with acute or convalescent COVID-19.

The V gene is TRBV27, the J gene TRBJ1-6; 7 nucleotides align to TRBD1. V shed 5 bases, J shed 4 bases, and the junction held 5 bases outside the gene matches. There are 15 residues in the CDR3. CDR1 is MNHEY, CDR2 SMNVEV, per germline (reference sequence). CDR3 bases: TGTGCCAGCAGTCTTCAGGGGGTTTATAATTCACCCCTCCACTTT. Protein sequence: CASSLQGVYNSPLHF.

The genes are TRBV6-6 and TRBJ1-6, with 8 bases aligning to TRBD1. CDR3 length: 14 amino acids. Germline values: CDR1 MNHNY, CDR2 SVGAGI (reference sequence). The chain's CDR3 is CAGGQGASNSPLHF. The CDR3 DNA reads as TGTGCTGGCGGGCAGGGGGCGAGTAATTCACCCCTCCACTTT.

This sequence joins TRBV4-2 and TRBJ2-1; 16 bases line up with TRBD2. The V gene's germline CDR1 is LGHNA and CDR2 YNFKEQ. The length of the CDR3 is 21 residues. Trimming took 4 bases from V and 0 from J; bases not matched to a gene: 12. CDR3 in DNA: TGTGCCAGCAGCCTTTCTCCGGGACTAGCGGGGGGGAGAGTCTCCTACAATGAGCAGTTCTTC. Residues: CASSLSPGLAGGRVSYNEQFF.

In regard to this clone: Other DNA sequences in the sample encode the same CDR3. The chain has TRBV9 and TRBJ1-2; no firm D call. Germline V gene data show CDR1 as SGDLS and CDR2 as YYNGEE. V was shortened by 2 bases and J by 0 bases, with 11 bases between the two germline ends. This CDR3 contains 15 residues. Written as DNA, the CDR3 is TGTGCCAGCAGCGTTGCCCCCGGGGCTAACTATGGCTACACCTTC. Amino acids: CASSVAPGANYGYTF.

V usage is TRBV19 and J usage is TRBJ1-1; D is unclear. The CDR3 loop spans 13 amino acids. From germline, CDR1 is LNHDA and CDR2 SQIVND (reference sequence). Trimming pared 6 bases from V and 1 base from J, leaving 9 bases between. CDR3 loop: CASRFNRNTEAFF. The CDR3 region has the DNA TGTGCCAGTAGGTTCAACAGGAACACTGAAGCTTTCTTT.

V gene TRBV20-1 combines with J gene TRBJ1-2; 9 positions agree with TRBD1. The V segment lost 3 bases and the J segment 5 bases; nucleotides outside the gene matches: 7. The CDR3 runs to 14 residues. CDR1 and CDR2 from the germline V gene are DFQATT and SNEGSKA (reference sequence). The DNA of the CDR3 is TGCAGTGCTAGTGGGGGACAGGGAATTTATGGCTACACCTTC. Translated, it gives CSASGGQGIYGYTF.

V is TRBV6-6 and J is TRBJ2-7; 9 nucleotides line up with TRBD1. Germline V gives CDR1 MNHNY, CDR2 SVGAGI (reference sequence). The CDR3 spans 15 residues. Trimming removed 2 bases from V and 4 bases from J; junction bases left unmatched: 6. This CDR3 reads CASSYPGTGRYEQYF. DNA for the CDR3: TGTGCCAGCAGTTACCCCGGGACAGGGAGATACGAGCAGTACTTC.

The CDR3 DNA is TGCGCCAGCAGCTTGACAGGGGCACCGAGCTCCTATAATTCACCCCTCCACTTT. Its protein is CASSLTGAPSSYNSPLHF. This chain joins TRBV5-1 and TRBJ1-6, with TRBD1 identical over 7 bases. The CDR3 runs to 18 residues. Per germline, CDR1 SGHRS and CDR2 YFSETQ. With 1 base clipped from V and 0 bases from J, the junction kept 7 bases outside the gene matches.

The CDR3 loop reads CATSRGGGAPGELFF. The CDR3 bases are TGTGCCACCAGCAGAGGAGGGGGGGCCCCTGGGGAGCTGTTTTTT. The J gene is TRBJ2-2, the V gene TRBV15, with D possibly matching TRBD2 (7 bases). V lost 1 base and J 8 bases, leaving 14 bases between the germline ends. CDR3 length: 15 residues. Per germline, CDR1 LNHNV and CDR2 YYDKDF (reference sequence).

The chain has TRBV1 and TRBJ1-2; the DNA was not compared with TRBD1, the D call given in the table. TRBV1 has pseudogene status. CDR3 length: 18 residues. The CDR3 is CTSSLGQGATCYGYGYTF. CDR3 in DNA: TGCACCAGCAGCCTGGGACAGGGAGCCACTTGCTATGGCTATGGCTACACCTTC.

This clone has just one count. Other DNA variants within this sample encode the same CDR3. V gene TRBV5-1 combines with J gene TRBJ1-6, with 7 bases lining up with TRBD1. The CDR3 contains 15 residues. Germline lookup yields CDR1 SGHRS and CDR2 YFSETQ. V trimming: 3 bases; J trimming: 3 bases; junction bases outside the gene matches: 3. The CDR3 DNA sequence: TGCGCCAGCAGCTCCGGGACAGACTATAATTCACCCCTCCACTTT. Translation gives CASSSGTDYNSPLHF. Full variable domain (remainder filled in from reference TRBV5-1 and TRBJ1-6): KAGVTQTPRYLIKTRGQQVTLSCSPISGHRSVSWYQQTPGQGLQFLFEYFSETQRNKGNFPGRFSGRQFSNSRSEMNVSTLELGDSALYLCASSSGTDYNSPLHFGNGTRLTVT.

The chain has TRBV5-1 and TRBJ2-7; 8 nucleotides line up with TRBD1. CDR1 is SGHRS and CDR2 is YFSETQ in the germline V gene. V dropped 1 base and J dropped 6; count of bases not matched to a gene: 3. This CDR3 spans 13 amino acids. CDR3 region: CASSLPDRAEQYF. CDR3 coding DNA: TGCGCCAGCAGCTTGCCGGACAGGGCCGAGCAGTACTTC.

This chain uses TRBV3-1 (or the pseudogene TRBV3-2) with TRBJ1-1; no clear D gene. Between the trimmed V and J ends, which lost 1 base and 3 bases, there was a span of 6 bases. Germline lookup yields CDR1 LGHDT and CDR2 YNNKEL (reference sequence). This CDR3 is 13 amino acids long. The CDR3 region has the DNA TGTGCCAGCAGCCAAGGTCGTCACACTGAAGCTTTCTTT. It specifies CASSQGRHTEAFF.

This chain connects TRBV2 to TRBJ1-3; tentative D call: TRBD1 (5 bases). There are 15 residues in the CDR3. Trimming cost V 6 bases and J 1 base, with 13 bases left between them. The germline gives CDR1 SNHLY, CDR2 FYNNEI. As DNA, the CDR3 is TGTGCCAGCAGCCTAAACACAGGTTCTGGAAACACCATATATTTT. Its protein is CASSLNTGSGNTIYF.

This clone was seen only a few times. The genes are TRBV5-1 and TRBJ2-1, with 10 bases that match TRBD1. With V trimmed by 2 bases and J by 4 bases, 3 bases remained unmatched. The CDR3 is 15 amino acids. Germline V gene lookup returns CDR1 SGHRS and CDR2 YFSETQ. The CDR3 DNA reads TGCGCCAGCAGCTTACGACAGGGGGCATACAATGAGCAGTTCTTC. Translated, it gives CASSLRQGAYNEQFF. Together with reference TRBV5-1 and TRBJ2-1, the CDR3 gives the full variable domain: KAGVTQTPRYLIKTRGQQVTLSCSPISGHRSVSWYQQTPGQGLQFLFEYFSETQRNKGNFPGRFSGRQFSNSRSEMNVSTLELGDSALYLCASSLRQGAYNEQFFGPGTRLTVL.

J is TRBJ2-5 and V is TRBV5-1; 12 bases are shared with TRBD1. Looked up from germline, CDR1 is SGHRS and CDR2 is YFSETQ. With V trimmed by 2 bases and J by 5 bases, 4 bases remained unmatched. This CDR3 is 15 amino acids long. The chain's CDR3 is CASSLGTGGRETQYF. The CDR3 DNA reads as TGCGCCAGCAGCTTAGGGACAGGGGGCAGGGAGACCCAGTACTTC. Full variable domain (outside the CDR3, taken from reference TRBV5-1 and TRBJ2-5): KAGVTQTPRYLIKTRGQQVTLSCSPISGHRSVSWYQQTPGQGLQFLFEYFSETQRNKGNFPGRFSGRQFSNSRSEMNVSTLELGDSALYLCASSLGTGGRETQYFGPGTRLLVL.

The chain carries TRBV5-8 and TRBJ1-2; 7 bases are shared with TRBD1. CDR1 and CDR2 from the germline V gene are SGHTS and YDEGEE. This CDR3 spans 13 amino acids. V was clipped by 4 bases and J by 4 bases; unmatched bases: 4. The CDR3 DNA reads TGTGCCAGCAGCCGACAGGGAGGCTATGGCTACACCTTC. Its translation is CASSRQGGYGYTF.

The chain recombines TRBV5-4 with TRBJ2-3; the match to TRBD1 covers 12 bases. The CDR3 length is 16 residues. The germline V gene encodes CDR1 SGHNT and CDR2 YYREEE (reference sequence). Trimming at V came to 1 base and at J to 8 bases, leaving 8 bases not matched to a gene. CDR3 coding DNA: TGTGCCAGCAGCTTGAAGGGACAGGGGGCTGGGAGTACGCAGTATTTT. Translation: CASSLKGQGAGSTQYF.

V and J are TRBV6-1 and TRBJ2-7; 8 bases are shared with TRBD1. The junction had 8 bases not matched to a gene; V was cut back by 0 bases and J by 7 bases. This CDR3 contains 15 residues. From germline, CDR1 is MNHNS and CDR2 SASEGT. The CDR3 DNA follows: TGTGCCAGCAGTGAAGCGCCCCGACAGGGGCTGGAGCAGTACTTC. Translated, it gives CASSEAPRQGLEQYF.

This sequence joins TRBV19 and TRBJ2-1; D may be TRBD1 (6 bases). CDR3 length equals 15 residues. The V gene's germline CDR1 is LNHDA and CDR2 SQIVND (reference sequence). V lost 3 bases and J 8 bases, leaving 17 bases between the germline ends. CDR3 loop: CASSMGDKRIHEQFF. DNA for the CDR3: TGTGCCAGTAGTATGGGGGACAAGAGAATCCATGAGCAGTTCTTC.

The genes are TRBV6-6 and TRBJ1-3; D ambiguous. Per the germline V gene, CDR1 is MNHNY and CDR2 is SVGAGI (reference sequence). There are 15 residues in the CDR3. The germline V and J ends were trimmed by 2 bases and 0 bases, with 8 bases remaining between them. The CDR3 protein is CASSYVVGSGNTIYF. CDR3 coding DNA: TGTGCCAGCAGTTACGTGGTCGGCTCTGGAAACACCATATATTTT.

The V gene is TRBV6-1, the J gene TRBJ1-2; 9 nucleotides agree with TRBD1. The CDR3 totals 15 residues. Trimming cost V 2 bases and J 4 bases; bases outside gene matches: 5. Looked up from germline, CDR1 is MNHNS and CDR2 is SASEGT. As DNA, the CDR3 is TGTGCCAGCAGTGAAATGGGACAGGGAATCTATGGCTACACCTTC. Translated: CASSEMGQGIYGYTF.

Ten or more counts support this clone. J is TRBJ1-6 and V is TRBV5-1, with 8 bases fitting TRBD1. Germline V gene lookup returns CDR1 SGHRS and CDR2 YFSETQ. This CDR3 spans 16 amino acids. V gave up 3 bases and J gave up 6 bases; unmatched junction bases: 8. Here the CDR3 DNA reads TGCGCCAGCAGCTCCCCGACAGGGGCAGGTAATTCACCCCTCCACTTT. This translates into CASSSPTGAGNSPLHF.

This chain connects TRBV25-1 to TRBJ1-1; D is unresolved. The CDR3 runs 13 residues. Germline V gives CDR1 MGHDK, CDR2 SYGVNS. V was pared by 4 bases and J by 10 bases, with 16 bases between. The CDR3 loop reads CASSGTATGGAFF. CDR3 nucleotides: TGTGCCAGCAGTGGAACAGCAACCGGAGGAGCTTTCTTT.

Here the CDR3 reads CASSSNTNTEAFF. CDR3 DNA sequence: TGTGCCAGCAGCTCAAACACGAACACTGAAGCTTTCTTT. V is TRBV11-3 and J is TRBJ1-1; D is unclear. Germline V CDR1 and CDR2: SGHNT, YENEEA. The CDR3 extends over 13 amino acids. The ends were cut back, 4 bases at V and 1 base at J, with 7 bases in the middle.

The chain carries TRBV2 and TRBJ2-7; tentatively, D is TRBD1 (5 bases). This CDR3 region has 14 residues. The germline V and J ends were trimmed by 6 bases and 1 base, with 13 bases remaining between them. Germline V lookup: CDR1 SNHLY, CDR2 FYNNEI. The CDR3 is CASRDPGFSYEQYF. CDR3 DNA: TGTGCCAGCAGGGATCCAGGGTTTTCCTACGAGCAGTACTTC.

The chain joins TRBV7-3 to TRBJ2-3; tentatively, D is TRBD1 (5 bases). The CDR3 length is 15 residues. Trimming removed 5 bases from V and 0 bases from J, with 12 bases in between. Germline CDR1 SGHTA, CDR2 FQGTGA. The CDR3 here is CASSPQGLSTDTQYF. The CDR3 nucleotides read TGTGCCAGCAGCCCCCAGGGCCTGAGCACAGATACGCAGTATTTT.